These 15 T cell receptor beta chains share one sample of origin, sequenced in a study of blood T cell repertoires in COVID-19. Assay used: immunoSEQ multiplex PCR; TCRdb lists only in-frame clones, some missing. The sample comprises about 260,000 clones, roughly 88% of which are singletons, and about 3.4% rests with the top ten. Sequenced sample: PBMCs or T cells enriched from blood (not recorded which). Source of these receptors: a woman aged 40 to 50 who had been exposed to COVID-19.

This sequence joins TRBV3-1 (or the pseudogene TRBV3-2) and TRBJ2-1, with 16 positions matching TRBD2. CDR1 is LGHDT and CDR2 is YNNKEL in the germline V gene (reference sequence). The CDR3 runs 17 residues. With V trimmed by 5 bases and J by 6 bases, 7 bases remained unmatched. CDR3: CASSFGTSGRAFNEQFF. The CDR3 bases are TGTGCCAGCAGCTTCGGGACTAGCGGGAGGGCCTTCAATGAGCAGTTCTTC.

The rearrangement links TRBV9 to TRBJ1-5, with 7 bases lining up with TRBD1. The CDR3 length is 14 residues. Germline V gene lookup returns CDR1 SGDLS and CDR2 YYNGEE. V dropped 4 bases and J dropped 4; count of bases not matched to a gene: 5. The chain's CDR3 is CASSYTGENQPQHF. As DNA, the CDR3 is TGTGCCAGCAGCTATACAGGGGAGAATCAGCCCCAGCATTTT. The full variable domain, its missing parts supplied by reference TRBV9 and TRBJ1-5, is DSGVTQTPKHLITATGQRVTLRCSPRSGDLSVYWYQQSLDQGLQFLIQYYNGEERAKGNILERFSAQQFPDLHSELNLSSLELGDSALYFCASSYTGENQPQHFGDGTRLSIL.

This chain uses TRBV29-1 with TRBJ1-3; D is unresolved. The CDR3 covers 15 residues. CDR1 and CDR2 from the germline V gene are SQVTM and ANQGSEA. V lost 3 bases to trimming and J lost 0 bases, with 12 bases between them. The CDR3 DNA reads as TGCAGCGTTGACAGCGCCATGGACTCTGGAAACACCATATATTTT. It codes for CSVDSAMDSGNTIYF.

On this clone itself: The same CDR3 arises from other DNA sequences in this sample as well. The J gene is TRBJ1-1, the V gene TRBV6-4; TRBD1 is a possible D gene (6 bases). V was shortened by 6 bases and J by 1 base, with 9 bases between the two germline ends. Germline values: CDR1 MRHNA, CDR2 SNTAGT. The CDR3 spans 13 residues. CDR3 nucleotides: TGTGCCAGCAGCCAGACAGGGAACACTGAAGCTTTCTTT. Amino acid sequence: CASSQTGNTEAFF.

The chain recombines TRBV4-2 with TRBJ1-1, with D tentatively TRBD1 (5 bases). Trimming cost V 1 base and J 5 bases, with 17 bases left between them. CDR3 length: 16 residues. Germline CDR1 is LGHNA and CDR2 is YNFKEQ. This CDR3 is CASSQGRDLVGTEAFF. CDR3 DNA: TGTGCCAGCAGCCAAGGCAGGGATTTAGTGGGAACTGAAGCTTTCTTT.

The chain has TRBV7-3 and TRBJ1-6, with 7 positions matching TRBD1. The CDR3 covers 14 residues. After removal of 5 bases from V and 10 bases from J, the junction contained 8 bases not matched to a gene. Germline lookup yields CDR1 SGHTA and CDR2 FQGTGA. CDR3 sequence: CASSADRVGSPLHF. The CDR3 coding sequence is TGTGCCAGCAGCGCAGACAGGGTGGGCTCACCCCTCCACTTT.

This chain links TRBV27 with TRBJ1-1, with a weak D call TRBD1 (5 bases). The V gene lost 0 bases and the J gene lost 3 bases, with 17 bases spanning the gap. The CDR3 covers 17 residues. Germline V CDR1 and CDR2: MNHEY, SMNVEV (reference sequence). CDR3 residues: CASSLSGGSGAHTEAFF. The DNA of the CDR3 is TGTGCCAGCAGTTTATCGGGGGGTTCCGGGGCCCACACTGAAGCTTTCTTT.

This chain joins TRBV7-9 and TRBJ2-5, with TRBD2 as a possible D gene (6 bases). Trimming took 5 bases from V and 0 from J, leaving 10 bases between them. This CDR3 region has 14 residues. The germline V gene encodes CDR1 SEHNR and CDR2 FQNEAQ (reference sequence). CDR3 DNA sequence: TGTGCCAGCAGCATTGGACTAAACCAAGAGACCCAGTACTTC. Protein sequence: CASSIGLNQETQYF.

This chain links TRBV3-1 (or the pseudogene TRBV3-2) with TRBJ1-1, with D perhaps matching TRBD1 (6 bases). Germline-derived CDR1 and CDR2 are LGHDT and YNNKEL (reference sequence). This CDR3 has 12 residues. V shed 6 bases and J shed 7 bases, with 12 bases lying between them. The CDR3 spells CASSRTDYEAFF. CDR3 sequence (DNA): TGTGCCAGCAGTCGGACAGACTATGAAGCTTTCTTT.

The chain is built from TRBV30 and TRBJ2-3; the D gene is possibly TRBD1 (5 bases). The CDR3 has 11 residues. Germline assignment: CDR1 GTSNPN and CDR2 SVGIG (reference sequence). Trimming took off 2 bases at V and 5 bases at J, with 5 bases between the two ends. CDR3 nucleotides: TGTGCCTGGAGTCAGGGAGATACGCAGTATTTT. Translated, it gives CAWSQGDTQYF.

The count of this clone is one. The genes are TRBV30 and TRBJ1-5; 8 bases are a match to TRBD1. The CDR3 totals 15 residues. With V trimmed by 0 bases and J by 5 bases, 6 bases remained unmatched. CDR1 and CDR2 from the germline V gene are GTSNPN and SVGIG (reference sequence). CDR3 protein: CAWSVPGGMDQPQHF. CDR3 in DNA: TGTGCCTGGAGTGTGCCAGGGGGCATGGATCAGCCCCAGCATTTT.

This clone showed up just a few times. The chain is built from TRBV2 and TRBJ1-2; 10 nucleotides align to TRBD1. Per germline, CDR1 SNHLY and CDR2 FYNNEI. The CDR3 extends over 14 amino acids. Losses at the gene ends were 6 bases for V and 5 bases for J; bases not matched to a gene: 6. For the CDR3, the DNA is TGTGCCAGCAGGGGCCGGGACAGGGGATATGGCTACACCTTC. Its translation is CASRGRDRGYGYTF. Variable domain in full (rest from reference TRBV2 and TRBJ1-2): EPEVTQTPSHQVTQMGQEVILRCVPISNHLYFYWYRQILGQKVEFLVSFYNNEISEKSEIFDDQFSVERPDGSNFTLKIRSTKLEDSAMYFCASRGRDRGYGYTFGSGTRLTVV.

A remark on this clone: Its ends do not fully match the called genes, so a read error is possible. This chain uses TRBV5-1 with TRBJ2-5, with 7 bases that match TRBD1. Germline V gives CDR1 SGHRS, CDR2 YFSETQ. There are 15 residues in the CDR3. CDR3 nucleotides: TGTGCCAGCAACCCCCGGGACAGCTTCCTAGAGACCCAGTACTTC. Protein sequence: CASNPRDSFLETQYF.

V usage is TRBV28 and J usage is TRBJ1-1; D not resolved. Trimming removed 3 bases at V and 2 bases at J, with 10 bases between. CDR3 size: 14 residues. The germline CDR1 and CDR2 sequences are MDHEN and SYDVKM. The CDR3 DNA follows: TGTGCCAGCAGTTTCGTACAGACCAACACTGAAGCTTTCTTT. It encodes CASSFVQTNTEAFF.

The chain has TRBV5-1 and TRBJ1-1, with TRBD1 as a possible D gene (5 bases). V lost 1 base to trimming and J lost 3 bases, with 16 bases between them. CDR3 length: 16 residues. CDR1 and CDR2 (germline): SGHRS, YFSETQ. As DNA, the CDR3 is TGCGCCAGCAGCTTGAGAGCGCAGGGTTTGGACACTGAAGCTTTCTTT. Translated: CASSLRAQGLDTEAFF.